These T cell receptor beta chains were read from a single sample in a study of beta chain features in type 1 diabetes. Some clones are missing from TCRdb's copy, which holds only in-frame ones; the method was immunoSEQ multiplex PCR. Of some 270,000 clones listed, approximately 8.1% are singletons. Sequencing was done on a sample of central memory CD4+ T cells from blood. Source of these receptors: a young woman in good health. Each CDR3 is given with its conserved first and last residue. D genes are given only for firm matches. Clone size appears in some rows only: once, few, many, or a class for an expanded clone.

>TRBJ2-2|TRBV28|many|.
CASSRGVGHRELFF
TGTGCCAGCAGTCGGGGTGTCGGGCACCGGGAGCTGTTTTTT
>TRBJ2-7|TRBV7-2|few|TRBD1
CASSPTYNRGGYEQYF
TGTGCCAGCAGCCCAACCTATAACAGGGGTGGTTACGAGCAGTACTTC
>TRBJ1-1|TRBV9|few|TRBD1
CASSPQTGTTEAFF
TGTGCCAGCAGCCCCCAGACAGGGACCACTGAAGCTTTCTTT
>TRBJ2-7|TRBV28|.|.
CASSRNREQYF
TGTGCCAGCAGCCGCAACCGCGAGCAGTACTTC
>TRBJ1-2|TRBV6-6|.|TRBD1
CASTPTTGGYGYTF
TGTGCCAGCACCCCAACGACAGGGGGCTATGGCTACACCTTC
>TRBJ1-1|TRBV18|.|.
CASSPLQNTEAFF
TGTGCCAGCTCACCGCTACAGAACACTGAAGCTTTCTTT
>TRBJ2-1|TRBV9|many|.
CASSVESRSYNEQFF
TGTGCCAGCAGCGTAGAGAGTAGGTCCTACAATGAGCAGTTCTTC
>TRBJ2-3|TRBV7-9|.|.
CASSLGPGDTQYF
TGTGCCAGCAGCTTAGGGCCAGGGGATACGCAGTATTTT
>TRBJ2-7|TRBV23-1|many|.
CASSPAGISYEQYF
TGCGCCAGCAGCCCCGCGGGCATCTCCTACGAGCAGTACTTC
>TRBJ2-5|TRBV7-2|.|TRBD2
CASSPGTSGPQETQYF
TGTGCCAGCAGCCCCGGGACTAGCGGGCCCCAAGAGACCCAGTACTTC
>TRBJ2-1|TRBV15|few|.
CATSRGGSYNEQFF
TGTGCCACCAGCAGGGGTGGGTCCTACAATGAGCAGTTCTTC
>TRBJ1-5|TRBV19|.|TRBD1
CAVADRGNQPQHF
TGTGCCGTCGCGGACAGGGGGAACCAGCCCCAGCATTTT
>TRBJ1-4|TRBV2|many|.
CASSSRGYNEKLFF
TGTGCCAGCAGTTCGAGGGGGTATAATGAAAAACTGTTTTTT
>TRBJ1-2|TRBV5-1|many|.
CASSLAGEANYGYTF
TGCGCCAGCAGCTTGGCAGGGGAAGCTAACTATGGCTACACCTTC
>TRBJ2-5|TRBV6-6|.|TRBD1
CASRGQGGETQYF
TGTGCCAGCAGGGGACAGGGGGGAGAGACCCAGTACTTC
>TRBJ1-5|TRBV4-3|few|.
CASRVNCNQPQHF
TGCGCCAGCAGGGTGAATTGCAATCAGCCCCAGCATTTT
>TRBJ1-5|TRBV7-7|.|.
CASSQGSNQPQHF
TGTGCTAGCAGCCAAGGAAGCAATCAGCCCCAGCATTTT
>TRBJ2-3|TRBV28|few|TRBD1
CASSPQDRDTDTQYF
TGTGCCAGCAGCCCCCAGGACAGGGACACAGATACGCAGTATTTT
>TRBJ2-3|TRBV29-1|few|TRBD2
CSVGGLGTTDTQYF
TGCAGCGTTGGAGGACTAGGAACCACAGATACGCAGTATTTT
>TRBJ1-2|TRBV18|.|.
CASSGAVNYGYTF
TGTGCCAGCTCAGGGGCGGTTAACTATGGCTACACCTTC
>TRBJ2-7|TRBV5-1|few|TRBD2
CASSSTSGPYEQYF
TGCGCCAGCAGCTCGACTAGCGGACCCTACGAGCAGTACTTC
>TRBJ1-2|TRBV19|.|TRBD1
CASSGRGGQAPYYGYTF
TGTGCCAGTAGTGGCCGAGGGGGACAGGCACCATACTATGGCTACACCTTC
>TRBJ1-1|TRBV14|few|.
CASSRGGSTEAFF
TGTGCCAGCAGCCGCGGGGGATCCACTGAAGCTTTCTTT
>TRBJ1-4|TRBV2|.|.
CASSKGVDILEEKLFF
TGTGCCAGCAGCAAAGGGGTGGACATCCTCGAAGAAAAACTGTTTTTT
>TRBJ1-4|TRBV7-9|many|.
CASSPTVQGEKLFF
TGTGCCAGCAGCCCGACAGTTCAGGGTGAAAAACTGTTTTTT
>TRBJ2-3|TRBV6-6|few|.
CASSRGPSLGDF
TGTGCCAGCAGTCGAGGACCGTCTCTTGGGGATTTT
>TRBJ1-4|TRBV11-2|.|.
CASSMNEKLFF
TGTGCCAGCAGCATGAATGAAAAACTGTTTTTT
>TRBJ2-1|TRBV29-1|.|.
CSVEGGPRGSYNEQFF
TGCAGCGTTGAAGGCGGCCCCCGCGGTTCCTACAATGAGCAGTTCTTC
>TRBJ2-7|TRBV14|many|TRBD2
CASSQARGAASYEQYF
TGTGCCAGCAGCCAAGCGCGGGGGGCCGCTTCCTACGAGCAGTACTTC
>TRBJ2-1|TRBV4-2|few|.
CASSQGHGTRDYNEQFF
TGTGCCAGCAGCCAAGGACACGGTACTAGGGATTACAATGAGCAGTTCTTC
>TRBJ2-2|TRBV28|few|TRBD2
CASNPGGDAGELFF
TGTGCCAGCAACCCCGGGGGGGACGCCGGGGAGCTGTTTTTT
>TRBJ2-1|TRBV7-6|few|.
CASSLLTGTYGLGYNEQFF
TGTGCCAGCAGCTTGCTGACCGGGACTTACGGGTTAGGGTACAATGAGCAGTTCTTC
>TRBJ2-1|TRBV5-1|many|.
CASSLRSTAQGEQFF
TGCGCCAGCAGCTTGAGGAGTACAGCTCAAGGTGAGCAGTTCTTC
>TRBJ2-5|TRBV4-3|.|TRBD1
CASSQEPGQEGETQYF
TGCGCCAGCAGCCAAGAACCGGGACAGGAGGGAGAGACCCAGTACTTC
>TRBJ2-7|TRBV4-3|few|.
CASSQEIRRAQGSYEQYF
TGCGCCAGCAGCCAAGAGATAAGGCGCGCTCAGGGCTCCTACGAGCAGTACTTC
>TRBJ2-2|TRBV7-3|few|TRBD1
CASSLTGQGVAELFF
TGTGCCAGCAGCTTAACGGGACAGGGGGTCGCGGAGCTGTTTTTT
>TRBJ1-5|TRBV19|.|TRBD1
CASRGGRGLQPQHF
TGTGCCAGTAGGGGAGGCAGGGGGCTTCAGCCCCAGCATTTT
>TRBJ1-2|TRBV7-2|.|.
CASSSPDSLGGGNYGYTF
TGTGCCAGCAGCTCCCCCGACTCGCTGGGAGGGGGTAACTATGGCTACACCTTC
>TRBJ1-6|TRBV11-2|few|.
CASSLEPRTNSPLHF
TGTGCCAGCAGCTTAGAGCCCAGAACTAATTCACCCCTCCACTTT
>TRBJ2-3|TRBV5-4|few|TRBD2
CASSLAGGVTDTQYF
TGTGCCAGCAGCTTAGCGGGGGGGGTCACAGATACGCAGTATTTT
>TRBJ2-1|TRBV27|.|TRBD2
CASSPRTSLNGQFF
TGTGCCAGCAGTCCCCGGACTAGTTTAAATGGGCAGTTCTTC
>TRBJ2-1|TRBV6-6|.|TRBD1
CASSYSVGQGRNEQFF
TGTGCCAGCAGTTACTCCGTGGGACAGGGAAGGAATGAGCAGTTCTTC
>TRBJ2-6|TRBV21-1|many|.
CASSQVGSGANVLTF
.
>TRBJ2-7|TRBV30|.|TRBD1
CAGKRQGNYEQYF
TGTGCCGGAAAACGACAGGGGAACTACGAGCAGTACTTC
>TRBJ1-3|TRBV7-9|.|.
CASDDGGRNTIYF
TGTGCCAGCGATGACGGGGGCCGAAACACCATATATTTT
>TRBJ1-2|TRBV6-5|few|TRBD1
CASRGTGAYGYTF
TGTGCCAGCCGAGGGACAGGGGCATATGGCTACACCTTC
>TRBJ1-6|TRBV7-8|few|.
CASSLAGTEYSPLHF
TGTGCCAGCAGCTTAGCTGGCACGGAGTATTCACCCCTCCACTTT
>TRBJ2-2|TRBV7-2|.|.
CASSPPFGRSSTGELFF
TGTGCCAGCAGCCCTCCATTTGGCAGATCTTCAACCGGGGAGCTGTTTTTT
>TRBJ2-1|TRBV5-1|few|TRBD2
CASSPGTSLLNEQFF
TGCGCCAGCTCACCCGGGACTAGTCTCTTGAATGAGCAGTTCTTC
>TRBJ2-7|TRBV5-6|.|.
CASSRSGISYEQYF
TGTGCCAGCAGCCGTAGCGGTATTAGCTACGAGCAGTACTTC
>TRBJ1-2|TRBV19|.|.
CASSIVPGWTQYYGYTF
TGTGCCAGTAGTATAGTCCCTGGGTGGACTCAGTACTATGGCTACACCTTC
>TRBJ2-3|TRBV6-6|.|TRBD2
CASSSRTSGLTDTQYF
TGTGCCAGCAGTTCCCGGACTAGCGGCCTCACAGATACGCAGTATTTT
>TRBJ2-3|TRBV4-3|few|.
CASSSGSSWTDTQYF
TGCGCCAGCAGTTCCGGGTCCTCGTGGACAGATACGCAGTATTTT